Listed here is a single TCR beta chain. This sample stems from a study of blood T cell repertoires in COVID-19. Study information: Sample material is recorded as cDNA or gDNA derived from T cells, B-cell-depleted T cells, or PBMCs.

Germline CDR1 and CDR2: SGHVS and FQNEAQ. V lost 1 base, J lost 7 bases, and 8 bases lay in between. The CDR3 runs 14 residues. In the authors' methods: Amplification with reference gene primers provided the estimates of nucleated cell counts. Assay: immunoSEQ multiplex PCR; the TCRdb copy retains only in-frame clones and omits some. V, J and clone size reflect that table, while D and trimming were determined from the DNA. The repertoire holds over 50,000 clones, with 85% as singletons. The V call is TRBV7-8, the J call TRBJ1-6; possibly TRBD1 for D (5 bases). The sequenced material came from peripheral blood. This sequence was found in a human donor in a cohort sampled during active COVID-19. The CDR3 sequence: CASSLETENSPLHF. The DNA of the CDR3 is TGTGCCAGCAGCTTAGAGACAGAGAATTCACCCCTCCACTTT.